Shown below are 8 T cell receptor beta chains from a single sample sequenced in a study of tumor-infiltrating lymphocytes in primary liver carcinoma. The source material, about 17-31 mg of unsorted bulk tissue, was used to co-extract RNA and DNA. From 450 to 600 ng total RNA, TCR beta cDNA was generated with a primer in the constant region. Libraries covering TCR beta were generated through three nested multiplex PCR rounds (using a slightly modified ARM-PCR). With TRBV1-TRBV30 forward primers and a C-beta reverse primer, the first two PCR rounds were run for about 10 cycles each. Via MiXCR, TCRdb re-called the multiplex PCR reads, giving one row per CDR3 protein. The table has around 99,000 distinct CDR3 sequences, about 73% seen once; the top ten hold under 30%. Specimen: tumor-adjacent normal liver tissue. These receptors were taken from a man aged 35 to 55 with primary liver carcinoma and hepatitis B virus infection.

Concerning this clonotype itself: An end of the junction does not agree with germline; a read error may underlie this. The chain couples TRBV30 to TRBJ2-1; TRBD1 agrees at 10 bases. CDR3 length equals 14 residues. Germline V gives CDR1 GTSNPN, CDR2 SVGIG (reference sequence). CDR3 in amino acids: CAWSRQGAKDEKFF. For the CDR3, the DNA is TGTGCCTGGAGTCGACAGGGGGCAAAGGATGAGAAGTTCTTC. Together with reference TRBV30 and TRBJ2-1, the CDR3 gives the full variable domain: SQTIHQWPATLVQPVGSPLSLECTVEGTSNPNLYWYRQAAGRGLQLLFYSVGIGQISSEVPQNLSASRPQDRQFILSSKKLLLSDSGFYLCAWSRQGAKDEKFFGPGTRLTVL.

Comment on this clonotype: Mismatch with germline at one junction end may stem from a read error. This chain links TRBV4-1 with TRBJ1-4; possible D gene TRBD1, 5 bases. This CDR3 is 16 amino acids long. Germline V gene sequence: CDR1 MGHRA, CDR2 YSYEKL. CDR3 residues: CASSQVPGAGNEKLFF. The CDR3 DNA sequence: TGCGCCAGCAGTCAAGTACCCGGGGCCGGAAACGAAAAACTGTTTTTT.

With respect to this clonotype: One end of the junction fails to match germline, which may point to a read error. The chain combines TRBV28 with TRBJ1-5, with D maybe TRBD1 (6 bases). CDR1 MDHEN and CDR2 SYDVKM come from the germline V gene. This CDR3 comprises 15 residues. CDR3 sequence (DNA): TGTGCCGGCAGTTTATTACAGGGAGACAATCAGCCCCAGCATTTT. It codes for CAGSLLQGDNQPQHF.

Concerning this clonotype: With a much larger clone just one base away, this may be a read error. The J gene is TRBJ2-7, the V gene TRBV5-4; 11 bases agree with TRBD2. V gave up 4 bases and J gave up 5 bases; unmatched junction bases: 8. There are 15 residues in the CDR3. Per the germline V gene, CDR1 is SGHNT and CDR2 is YYREEE (reference sequence). CDR3 bases: TGTGCCAGCAGCAGGATCCTAGCGGGAGGCGACGAGCAGTACTTC. Its protein product is CASSRILAGGDEQYF.

The chain couples TRBV28 to TRBJ2-7, with TRBD1 matching over 7 bases. The V segment lost 9 bases and the J segment 0 bases; nucleotides outside the gene matches: 8. Germline V gene sequence: CDR1 MDHEN, CDR2 SYDVKM. The CDR3 consists of 14 residues. CDR3 sequence (DNA): TGTGCCAGTAGGCGGACAGGCGACTCCTACGAGCAGTACTTC. Translation gives CASRRTGDSYEQYF.

This sequence joins TRBV21-1 and TRBJ1-2. TRBV21-1 is a documented pseudogene. The CDR3 has 15 residues. For the CDR3, the DNA is TGTGCCAGCAGCAAAGCCTACGGCTTTGAGGGAGGCTACACCTTC. This gives the protein CASSKAYGFEGGYTF.

This clonotype was picked up many times. V gene TRBV4-1 combines with J gene TRBJ2-1; TRBD2 matches 9 bases. Germline V gene data show CDR1 as MGHRA and CDR2 as YSYEKL. V was pared by 0 bases and J by 6 bases, with 6 bases of the junction left unmatched. The CDR3 is 16 amino acids. As DNA, the CDR3 is TGCGCCAGCAGCCAAGATTCCAGCGGGAGGATCAATGAGCAGTTCTTC. Amino acids: CASSQDSSGRINEQFF.

Notes on this clonotype: This may arise from a read error, as a much more abundant clone is one base away. This sequence joins TRBV6-5 and TRBJ2-2, with D maybe TRBD1 (6 bases). Germline V gives CDR1 MNHEY, CDR2 SVGAGI. V was trimmed by 6 bases and J by 10 bases, leaving 12 bases between them. This CDR3 is built from 12 residues. The CDR3 nucleotides read TGTGCCAGCAGCATGGGGGCCGTGGAGCTGTTTTTT. It specifies CASSMGAVELFF.